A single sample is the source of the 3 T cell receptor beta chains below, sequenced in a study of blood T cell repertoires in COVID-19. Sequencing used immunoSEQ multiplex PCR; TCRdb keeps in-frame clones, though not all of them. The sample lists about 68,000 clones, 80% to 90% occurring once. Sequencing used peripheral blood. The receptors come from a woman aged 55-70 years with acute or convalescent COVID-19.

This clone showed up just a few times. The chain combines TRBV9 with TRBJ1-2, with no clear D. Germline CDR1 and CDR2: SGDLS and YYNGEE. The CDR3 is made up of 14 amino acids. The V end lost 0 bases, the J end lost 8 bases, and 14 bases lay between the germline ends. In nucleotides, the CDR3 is TGTGCCAGCAGCGTAGGGGAGGGTCTGGGGGGCTACACCTTC. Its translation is CASSVGEGLGGYTF.

The CDR3 sequence: CARSRDRDHEQYF. The DNA of the CDR3 is TGTGCCAGGTCCCGGGACAGGGACCACGAGCAGTACTTC. This chain uses TRBV6-5 with TRBJ2-7, with 9 nucleotides matching TRBD1. V lost 9 bases and J lost 5; bases outside the gene matches: 8. This CDR3 has 13 residues. Germline loops: CDR1 MNHEY, CDR2 SVGAGI.

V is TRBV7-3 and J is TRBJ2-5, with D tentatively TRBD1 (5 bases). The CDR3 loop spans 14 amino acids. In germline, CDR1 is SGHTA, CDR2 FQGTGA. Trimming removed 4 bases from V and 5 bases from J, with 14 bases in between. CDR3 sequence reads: CASSSNQGPETQYF. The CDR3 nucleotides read TGTGCCAGCAGCTCAAACCAGGGTCCGGAGACCCAGTACTTC.